A selection of T cell receptor beta chains follows, all from one sample in a study of T cell responses to AZD1222 COVID-19 vaccine. TCRdb's table, derived via immunoSEQ multiplex PCR, lists solely in-frame clones and lacks some. The table shows fewer than 200,000 clones, with 90% occurring only once. Specimen: peripheral blood, collected 28 days after the second dose of the MenACWY control vaccine. The receptor source for this set is an adult who received the MenACWY meningococcal vaccine as a control. Both conserved end residues are part of each CDR3. A D gene is named only where the DNA matches it firmly.

v_gene	j_gene	d_gene	CDR3nt	CDR3aa
TRBV10-3	TRBJ2-2	NA	TGTGCCATCAGTGTCGGCCGTACGAACACCGGGGAGCTGTTTTTT	CAISVGRTNTGELFF
TRBV19	TRBJ2-7	NA	TGTGCCAGTAGTCTTACAGGTAACTCCTACGAGCAGTACTTC	CASSLTGNSYEQYF
TRBV30	TRBJ2-3	NA	TGTGCCTGGAGTGTACAAAGCGACCTCACAGATACGCAGTATTTT	CAWSVQSDLTDTQYF
TRBV5-1	TRBJ2-5	TRBD1	TGCGCCAGCAGCTTGGCATTACCGGGACAGCAAGAGACCCAGTACTTC	CASSLALPGQQETQYF
TRBV5-4	TRBJ1-1	TRBD1	TGTGCCAGCAGCGTTATACAGGGGGAGGCTGAAGCTTTCTTT	CASSVIQGEAEAFF
TRBV30	TRBJ1-2	NA	TGTGCCTGGAGTGTACTGTATGGCAATGGCTACACCTTC	CAWSVLYGNGYTF
TRBV27	TRBJ1-4	NA	TGTGCCAGCAGTTCGCGACGCTTTGAAAAACTGTTTTTT	CASSSRRFEKLFF
TRBV7-9	TRBJ1-4	TRBD1	TGTGCCGCGGCAGGGCAGGGGGGAGAAAAACTGTTTTTT	CAAAGQGGEKLFF
TRBV9	TRBJ2-2	NA	TGTGCCAGCAGTTTCCCCCAGGGGTCCACGAACACCGGGGAGCTGTTTTTT	CASSFPQGSTNTGELFF
TRBV29-1	TRBJ2-1	TRBD1	TGCAGCGCAAAGGACAGGGTAAGGATAGATGAGCAGTTCTTC	CSAKDRVRIDEQFF
TRBV25-1	TRBJ1-2	TRBD1	TGTGCCAGCATTTCGGGGACAGGGCTTCCCACCTTC	CASISGTGLPTF